This T cell receptor (beta chain) was sequenced during a study of shared clonotypes between healthy human individuals. Points from the study as a whole: Clonotypes which were not shared had lower generation probabilities than clonotypes that all four donors shared.

V was clipped by 4 bases and J by 8 bases; unmatched bases: 11. The germline gives CDR1 LNHDA, CDR2 SQIVND (reference sequence). The CDR3 is made up of 17 amino acids. Comment on this clone: What it binds is unknown.

Every subset had its genomic DNA shared out evenly among several immunoSEQ plates. Only in-frame clones appear in the TCRdb table, and some are missing; sequencing was by immunoSEQ multiplex PCR. This sample has about 2.4 million clones, with roughly 93% found just once. This receptor was obtained from a man younger than 35 in good health. Some clones in this sample may be carry-over from other donors' samples. The specimen was naive CD4+ T cells from PBMCs. Described subset: CD45RA+ positively selected. V usage is TRBV19 and J usage is TRBJ1-4, with 12 bases that match TRBD1. DNA for the CDR3: TGTGCCAGTAGTAGCCGGGACAGGGGGCCGACCCCGGAAAAACTGTTTTTT. It translates to CASSSRDRGPTPEKLFF.